Each of the 28 T cell receptor beta chains below was sequenced from the same sample in a study of response to subunit inactivated influenza vaccine. MiXCR, applied by TCRdb to the RT-PCR reads, yields one record per CDR3 protein. The sample has just under 550,000 distinct CDR3 sequences, 20% to 25% seen once. The data were also submitted as part of a second study, on T cells expressing NK-cell markers. From that paper: TCR beta cDNA was made by 5'RACE template switching with UMIs.

The source was CD4+ T cells sorted from PBMCs, collected 12 days after vaccination. The receptors originated from a middle-aged man who received an inactivated influenza vaccine.

This clonotype came up a few times. The chain has TRBV5-5 and TRBJ2-5; 10 bases fit TRBD2. The germline V gene encodes CDR1 SGHKS and CDR2 YYEKEE (reference sequence). V shed 4 bases and J 4 bases; nucleotides not matched to a gene: 7. The CDR3 covers 15 residues. For the CDR3, the DNA is TGTGCCAGCAGCGGAATAGCGGGAGGAGTAGAGACCCAGTACTTC. Translating gives CASSGIAGGVETQYF.

The V call is TRBV5-6, the J call TRBJ1-1; a possible D gene is TRBD1 (5 bases). The CDR3 contains 14 residues. Germline CDR1 and CDR2: SGHDT and YYEEEE. Between the trimmed V and J ends, which lost 2 bases and 3 bases, there was a span of 11 bases. CDR3 bases: TGTGCCAGCAGCTTCGGGACCGGGGACACTGAAGCTTTCTTT. Its translation: CASSFGTGDTEAFF.

On this clonotype itself: One end of the junction fails to match germline, which may point to a read error. This chain connects TRBV5-1 to TRBJ1-6; D may be TRBD1 (5 bases). The CDR3 is 15 amino acids. Germline V gene data show CDR1 as SGHRS and CDR2 as YFSETQ. The CDR3: CASRLAAGDDSPLHF. For the CDR3, the DNA is TGCGCCAGCAGATTGGCAGCGGGGGACGATTCACCCCTCCACTTT. Drawing the rest from reference TRBV5-1 and TRBJ1-6, the complete variable domain is KAGVTQTPRYLIKTRGQQVTLSCSPISGHRSVSWYQQTPGQGLQFLFEYFSETQRNKGNFPGRFSGRQFSNSRSEMNVSTLELGDSALYLCASRLAAGDDSPLHFGNGTRLTVT.

Only one count was recorded for this clonotype. It is unclear where the CDR3 begins or ends on the DNA, so no DNA is shown, and the CDR3 is as TCRdb lists it. The chain combines TRBV24-1 with TRBJ2-1; the table assigns TRBD2, which was not confirmed against the DNA. The CDR3 spans 16 amino acids, including both terminal residues. Germline CDR1 KGHDR, CDR2 SFDVKD. This chain's CDR3 is CATSDFGPGSYNEQFF.

This clonotype has a handful of counts. This chain connects TRBV20-1 to TRBJ2-3; possibly TRBD1 for D (6 bases). Trimming shortened V by 3 bases and J by 5 bases, and 15 bases separated the two germline ends. Germline lookup yields CDR1 DFQATT and CDR2 SNEGSKA (reference sequence). The CDR3 is made up of 14 amino acids. The CDR3 nucleotides are TGCAGTGCTAGGCAGGGGACCTCACTAGATACGCAGTATTTT. Translated, it gives CSARQGTSLDTQYF.

In this sample, this clonotype turned up a few times. The J gene is TRBJ1-1, the V gene TRBV10-3; no clear D. Germline V lookup: CDR1 ENHRY, CDR2 SYGVKD. V gave up 8 bases and J gave up 1 base, with 8 bases separating them. The CDR3 spans 12 residues. The CDR3 DNA reads as TGTGCCATCGGGTGGGAGAACACTGAAGCTTTCTTT. Translated, it gives CAIGWENTEAFF.

For the CDR3, the DNA is TGTGCCAGCAGCCAAGTGCTAGCGGGAGGGGGTGAGCAGTTCTTC. Translation: CASSQVLAGGGEQFF. This chain joins TRBV3-1 and TRBJ2-1; TRBD2 agrees at 12 bases. V shed 1 base, J shed 9 bases, and the junction held 4 bases outside the gene matches. The CDR3 is 15 residues long. Germline V CDR1 and CDR2: LGHDT, YNNKEL (reference sequence).

The chain links TRBV6-5 to TRBJ2-1; D is undetermined. From germline, CDR1 is MNHEY and CDR2 SVGAGI. Trimming took off 2 bases at V and 9 bases at J, with 14 bases between the two ends. The CDR3 has 14 amino acids. The CDR3 loop is CASSYAKGRTEQFF. The CDR3 DNA sequence: TGTGCCAGCAGTTACGCTAAAGGGCGGACTGAGCAGTTCTTC.

This clonotype has only a few counts. J is TRBJ2-3 and V is TRBV27; 7 bases are a match to TRBD1. With V trimmed by 7 bases and J by 5 bases, 9 bases remained unmatched. The CDR3 has 14 residues. Germline-derived CDR1 and CDR2 are MNHEY and SMNVEV (reference sequence). The CDR3 region is CASTRKGAGDTQYF. Written as DNA, the CDR3 is TGTGCCAGCACGAGGAAGGGGGCCGGAGATACGCAGTATTTT.

J is TRBJ2-7 and V is TRBV10-2; TRBD1 aligns across 7 bases. This CDR3 spans 17 amino acids. V was pared by 5 bases and J by 5 bases, with 18 bases of the junction left unmatched. The germline gives CDR1 WSHSY, CDR2 SAAADI. CDR3 amino acids: CASSSQPDRRTFHEQYF. The CDR3 DNA sequence: TGCGCCAGCAGTTCTCAACCGGACAGGCGAACTTTCCACGAGCAGTACTTC.

The J gene is TRBJ2-1, the V gene TRBV6-2 or TRBV6-3, with D possibly called TRBD1 or TRBD2 (6 bases each). The CDR3 runs 17 residues. In germline, CDR1 is MNHEY, CDR2 SVGEGT. V dropped 3 bases and J dropped 4 bases, with 19 bases sitting between them. The CDR3 loop reads CASSYGTGRGPYNEQFF. For the CDR3, the DNA is TGTGCCAGCAGTTATGGGACTGGCAGGGGCCCTTACAATGAGCAGTTCTTC.

This clonotype has just a few counts. This chain joins TRBV29-1 and TRBJ2-6; D perhaps matches TRBD1 (5 bases). V dropped 6 bases and J dropped 2 bases, with 5 bases sitting between them. The CDR3 is 12 amino acids. From germline, CDR1 is SQVTM and CDR2 ANQGSEA. The DNA of the CDR3 is TGCAGCGTGACAGCTGGGGCCAACGTCCTGACTTTC. This sequence encodes CSVTAGANVLTF.

V is TRBV28 and J is TRBJ2-1, with D maybe TRBD2 (7 bases). With 7 bases removed from V and 2 bases from J, the gap between germline ends came to 15 bases. Per the germline V gene, CDR1 is MDHEN and CDR2 is SYDVKM. The CDR3 length is 15 residues. The CDR3 loop is CASIGGGGPYNEQFF. The CDR3 region has the DNA TGTGCCAGCATCGGAGGGGGGGGCCCCTACAATGAGCAGTTCTTC.

The rearrangement uses TRBV4-1 and TRBJ2-7; 7 bases line up with TRBD1. The CDR3 runs to 15 residues. From germline, CDR1 is MGHRA and CDR2 YSYEKL. V shed 1 base and J 9 bases; nucleotides not matched to a gene: 12. Here the CDR3 reads CASSQGDRGYSRQYF. The CDR3 nucleotides read TGCGCCAGCAGCCAAGGGGACAGAGGATATTCAAGGCAGTACTTC.

This chain uses TRBV15 with TRBJ2-1, with 7 positions matching TRBD1. In germline, CDR1 is LNHNV, CDR2 YYDKDF (reference sequence). CDR3 length equals 17 residues. The V and J ends lost 0 bases and 4 bases, in that order; junction bases with no gene match: 9. CDR3: CATSRDSWTGDYNEQFF. The DNA of the CDR3 is TGTGCCACCAGCAGAGATTCGTGGACAGGAGATTACAATGAGCAGTTCTTC.

The genes are TRBV20-1 and TRBJ2-1; 7 positions agree with TRBD1. Germline values: CDR1 DFQATT, CDR2 SNEGSKA (reference sequence). Unmatched junction bases numbered 2, after V lost 7 bases and J lost 8 bases. The length of the CDR3 is 10 residues. CDR3 amino acids: CSEGGHEQFF. The DNA for the CDR3 is TGCAGTGAAGGGGGCCATGAGCAGTTCTTC.

The chain recombines TRBV12-3 or TRBV12-4 with TRBJ1-1; D not certain. V was clipped by 6 bases and J by 0 bases, with 11 bases between them. The CDR3 extends over 14 amino acids. CDR3 sequence reads: CASRVGAMNTEAFF. The CDR3, as DNA: TGTGCCAGCAGGGTTGGCGCCATGAACACTGAAGCTTTCTTT.

CDR3 region: CASTADTNTGELFF. CDR3 in DNA: TGTGCCAGCACGGCGGATACGAACACCGGGGAGCTGTTTTTT. The chain has TRBV9 and TRBJ2-2; D gene uncertain. The CDR3 loop spans 14 amino acids. From germline, CDR1 is SGDLS and CDR2 YYNGEE. Trimming pared 6 bases from V and 0 bases from J, leaving 9 bases between.

The chain combines TRBV9 with TRBJ1-5; TRBD1 aligns across 7 bases. The V and J ends lost 0 bases and 1 base, in that order; junction bases with no gene match: 7. The CDR3 covers 17 residues. Germline V CDR1 and CDR2: SGDLS, YYNGEE. The CDR3 DNA reads as TGTGCCAGCAGCGTAGAGAGGGGGACAGTGAGCAATCAGCCCCAGCATTTT. Its protein is CASSVERGTVSNQPQHF.

The chain combines TRBV6-1 with TRBJ2-6; D gene uncertain. V dropped 6 bases and J dropped 0 bases, with 12 bases sitting between them. Germline loops: CDR1 MNHNS, CDR2 SASEGT. The CDR3 has 16 residues. The chain's CDR3 is CASSRYTNSGANVLTF. The CDR3 DNA sequence: TGTGCCAGCAGCCGGTACACCAACTCTGGGGCCAACGTCCTGACTTTC.

J is TRBJ2-1 and V is TRBV12-5; D unclear. V lost 1 base to trimming and J lost 4 bases, with 8 bases between them. Germline assignment: CDR1 LGHNT and CDR2 FRNRAP. CDR3 length: 14 amino acids. As DNA, the CDR3 is TGTGCTAGTGGTTTGGGGTCCAAATACAATGAGCAGTTCTTC. Protein product: CASGLGSKYNEQFF.

The gene calls are TRBV6-2 or TRBV6-3 and TRBJ2-7, with TRBD1 identical over 7 bases. The CDR3 consists of 14 residues. The trim removed 0 bases at V and 2 bases at J, leaving 1 base unmatched. Germline V gene lookup returns CDR1 MNHEY and CDR2 SVGEGT. CDR3 in amino acids: CASSYSQGAYEQYF. The CDR3 DNA reads as TGTGCCAGCAGTTACTCTCAGGGGGCCTACGAGCAGTACTTC.

This rearrangement joins TRBV19 to TRBJ2-3, with D perhaps matching TRBD1 (6 bases). V was pared by 5 bases and J by 1 base, with 13 bases between. The CDR3 is 15 residues long. CDR1 is LNHDA and CDR2 is SQIVND in the germline V gene (reference sequence). DNA of the CDR3: TGTGCCAGTAGTCAACCGGGACAACGCACAGATACGCAGTATTTT. Its protein product is CASSQPGQRTDTQYF.

This rearrangement joins TRBV5-1 to TRBJ2-1, with TRBD2 as a possible D gene (6 bases). The V gene lost 1 base and the J gene lost 7 bases, with 12 bases spanning the gap. The germline V gene has CDR1 SGHRS and CDR2 YFSETQ. This CDR3 contains 14 residues. The CDR3 region is CASSLSCGVNEQFF. Written as DNA, the CDR3 is TGCGCCAGCAGCTTGTCATGCGGGGTTAATGAGCAGTTCTTC.

The table lists this clonotype with a few counts. The CDR3 nucleotides read TGTGCCATCAGTGAGGGGACAGGGGGCTTCGAGCAGTACTTC. Translation gives CAISEGTGGFEQYF. The chain recombines TRBV10-3 with TRBJ2-7; 12 bases fit TRBD1. V lost 2 bases to trimming and J lost 6 bases; unmatched junction nucleotides: 2. Germline V gene data show CDR1 as ENHRY and CDR2 as SYGVKD. The CDR3 has 14 residues.

The chain joins TRBV9 to TRBJ2-7, with 8 bases that match TRBD1. V was clipped by 0 bases and J by 4 bases; unmatched bases: 6. This CDR3 comprises 15 residues. Germline lookup yields CDR1 SGDLS and CDR2 YYNGEE. CDR3 amino acids: CASSVGSGGGYEQYF. CDR3 DNA: TGTGCCAGCAGCGTAGGGTCAGGGGGCGGGTACGAGCAGTACTTC.

This clonotype was detected only a few times. This may stem from a read error, because a much larger clone lies one nucleotide away. This chain links TRBV5-6 with TRBJ2-1; no firm D call. CDR3 size: 13 residues. Germline values: CDR1 SGHDT, CDR2 YYEEEE. The CDR3 loop reads CASSSDLYNGQFF. CDR3 in DNA: TGTGCCAGCAGCTCGGACCTGTACAATGGGCAGTTCTTC.

This chain links TRBV7-2 with TRBJ2-7; 7 bases are a match to TRBD1. The CDR3 has 15 amino acids. Losses at the gene ends were 3 bases for V and 4 bases for J; bases not matched to a gene: 9. Germline loops: CDR1 SGHTA, CDR2 FQGNSA. CDR3 coding DNA: TGTGCCAGCAGCTTCCGACAGGGTGAATCGTACGAGCAGTACTTC. This sequence encodes CASSFRQGESYEQYF.